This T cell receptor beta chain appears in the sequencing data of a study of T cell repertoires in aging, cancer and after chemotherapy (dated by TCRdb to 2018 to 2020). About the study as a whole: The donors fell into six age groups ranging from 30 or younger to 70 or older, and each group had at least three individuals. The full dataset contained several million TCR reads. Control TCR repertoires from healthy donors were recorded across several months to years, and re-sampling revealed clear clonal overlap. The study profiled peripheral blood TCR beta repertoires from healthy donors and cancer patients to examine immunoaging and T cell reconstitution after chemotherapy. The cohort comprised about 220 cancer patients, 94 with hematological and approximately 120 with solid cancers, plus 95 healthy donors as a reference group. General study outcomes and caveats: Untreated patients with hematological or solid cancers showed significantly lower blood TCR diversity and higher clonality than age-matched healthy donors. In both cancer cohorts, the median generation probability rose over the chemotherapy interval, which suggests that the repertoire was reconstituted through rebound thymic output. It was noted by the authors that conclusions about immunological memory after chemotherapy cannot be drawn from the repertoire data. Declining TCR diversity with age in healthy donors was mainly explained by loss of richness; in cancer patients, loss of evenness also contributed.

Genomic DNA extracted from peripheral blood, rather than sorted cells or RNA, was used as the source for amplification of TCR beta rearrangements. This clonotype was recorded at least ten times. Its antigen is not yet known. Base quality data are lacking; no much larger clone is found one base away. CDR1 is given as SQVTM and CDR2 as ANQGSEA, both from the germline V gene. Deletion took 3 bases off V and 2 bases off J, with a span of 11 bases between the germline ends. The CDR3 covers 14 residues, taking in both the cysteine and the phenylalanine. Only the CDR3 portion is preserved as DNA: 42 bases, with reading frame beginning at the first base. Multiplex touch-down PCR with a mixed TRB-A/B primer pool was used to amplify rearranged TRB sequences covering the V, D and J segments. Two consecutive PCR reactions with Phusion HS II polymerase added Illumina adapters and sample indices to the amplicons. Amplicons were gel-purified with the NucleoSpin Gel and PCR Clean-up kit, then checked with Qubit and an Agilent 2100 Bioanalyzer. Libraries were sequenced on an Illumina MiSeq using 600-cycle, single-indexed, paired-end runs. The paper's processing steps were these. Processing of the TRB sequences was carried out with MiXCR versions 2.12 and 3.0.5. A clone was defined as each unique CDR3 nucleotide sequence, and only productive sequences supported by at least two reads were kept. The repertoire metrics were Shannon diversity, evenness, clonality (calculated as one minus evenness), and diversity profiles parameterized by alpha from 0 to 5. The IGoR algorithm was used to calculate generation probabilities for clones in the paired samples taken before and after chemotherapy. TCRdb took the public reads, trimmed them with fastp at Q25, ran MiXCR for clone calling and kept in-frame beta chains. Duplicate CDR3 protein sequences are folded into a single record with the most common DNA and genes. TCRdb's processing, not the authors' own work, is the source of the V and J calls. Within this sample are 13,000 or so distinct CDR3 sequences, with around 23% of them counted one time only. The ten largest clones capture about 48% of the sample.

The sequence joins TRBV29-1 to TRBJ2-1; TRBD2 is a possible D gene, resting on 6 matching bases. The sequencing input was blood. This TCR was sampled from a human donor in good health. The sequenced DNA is TGCAGCGTTGAGCCTAGACTAGCCTACAATGAGCAGTTCTTC. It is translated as CSVEPRLAYNEQFF.